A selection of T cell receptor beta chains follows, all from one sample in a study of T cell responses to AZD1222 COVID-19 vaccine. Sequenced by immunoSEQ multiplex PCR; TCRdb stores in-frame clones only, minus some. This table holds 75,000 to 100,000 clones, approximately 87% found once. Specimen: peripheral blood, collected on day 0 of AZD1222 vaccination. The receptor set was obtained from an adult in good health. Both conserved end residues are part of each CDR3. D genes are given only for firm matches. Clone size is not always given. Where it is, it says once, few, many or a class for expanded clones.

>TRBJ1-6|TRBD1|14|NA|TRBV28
CASSIRQGTPPLHF
TGTGCCAGCAGTATACGACAGGGTACTCCACCCCTCCACTTT
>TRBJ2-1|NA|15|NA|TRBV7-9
CASSFEGTAANEQFF
TGTGCCAGCAGCTTCGAGGGGACCGCTGCAAATGAGCAGTTCTTC
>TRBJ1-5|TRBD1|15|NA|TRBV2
CASSSDRVDNQPQHF
TGTGCCAGCAGTAGCGACAGGGTTGACAATCAGCCCCAGCATTTT
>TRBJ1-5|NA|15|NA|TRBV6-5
CASSYSRNLRAPQHF
TGTGCCAGCAGTTACTCGAGAAACCTAAGGGCGCCCCAGCATTTT
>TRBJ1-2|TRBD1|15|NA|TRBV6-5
CASSRQGAAFYGYTF
TGTGCCAGCAGCCGGCAGGGGGCAGCGTTCTATGGCTACACCTTC
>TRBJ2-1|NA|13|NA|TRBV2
CASSGARYNEQFF
TGTGCCAGCAGTGGGGCGCGGTACAATGAGCAGTTCTTC
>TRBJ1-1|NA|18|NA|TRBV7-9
CASSLLAGTRTMNTEAFF
TGTGCCAGCAGCTTATTAGCCGGGACAAGAACCATGAACACTGAAGCTTTCTTT
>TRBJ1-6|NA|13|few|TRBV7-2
CASSFAFNSPLHF
TGTGCCAGCAGCTTTGCGTTTAATTCACCCCTCCACTTT
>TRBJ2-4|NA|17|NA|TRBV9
CASSVAHWGDGGNIQYF
TGTGCCAGCAGCGTAGCCCATTGGGGGGATGGCGGAAACATTCAGTACTTC
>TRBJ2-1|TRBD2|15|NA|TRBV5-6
CASSLLAGGYNEQFF
TGTGCCAGCAGCCTACTAGCGGGAGGGTACAATGAGCAGTTCTTC
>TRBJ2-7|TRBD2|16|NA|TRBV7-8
CASSPTSLAGNYEQYF
TGTGCCAGCAGCCCGACCAGCCTAGCGGGAAACTACGAGCAGTACTTC
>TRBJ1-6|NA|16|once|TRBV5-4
CASSPNLGQNNSPLHF
TGTGCCAGCAGCCCAAACCTAGGACAGAATAATTCACCCCTCCACTTT
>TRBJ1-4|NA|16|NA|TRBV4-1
CASSQEVTGTNEKLFF
TGCGCCAGCAGCCAAGAAGTTACAGGGACTAATGAAAAACTGTTTTTT
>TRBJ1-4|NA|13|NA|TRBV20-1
CSASSGVGEKLFF
TGCAGTGCTAGTTCGGGGGTAGGAGAAAAACTGTTTTTT
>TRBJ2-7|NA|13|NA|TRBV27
CASSRAPTYEQYF
TGTGCCAGCAGTAGGGCCCCAACCTACGAGCAGTACTTC
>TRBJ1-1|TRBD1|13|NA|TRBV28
CASSFNRGGKAFF
TGTGCCAGCAGTTTCAACAGGGGTGGTAAAGCTTTCTTT
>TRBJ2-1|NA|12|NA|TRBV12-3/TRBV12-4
CASSLGRHEQFF
TGTGCCAGCAGTTTGGGTCGACATGAGCAGTTCTTC
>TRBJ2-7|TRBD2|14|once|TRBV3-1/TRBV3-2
CASSPSGSLYEQYF
TGTGCCAGCAGCCCGAGCGGGAGTCTCTACGAGCAGTACTTC
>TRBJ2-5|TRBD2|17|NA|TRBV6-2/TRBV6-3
CASSYIFTSGIQETQYF
TGTGCCAGCAGTTACATTTTCACTAGCGGAATACAAGAGACCCAGTACTTC
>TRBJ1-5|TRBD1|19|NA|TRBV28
CASSPLLGQDLSFSKPQHF
TGTGCCAGCAGTCCCCTACTCGGACAGGACCTATCATTTTCTAAGCCCCAGCATTTT